This entry is about one T cell receptor (beta chain). Its antigen is unknown. The data stem from a study of cytomegalovirus exposure and HLA in healthy donors. PCR involved 60 Vbeta and 13 Jbeta primers. Per the original methods: Later work found 65 million to 90 million unique TCR beta chains, with about 10 million shared. Clones were sequenced by immunoSEQ multiplex PCR, and TCRdb holds only the in-frame ones, with some missing. The DNA was the basis for D and trimming; V, J and clone size are from that table. The profile covers about 140,000 clones, with approximately 73% appearing a single time and around 1.2% taken by the ten largest. Whole-study results and caveats: Reports state that TCR beta sequences accurately predicted most subjects' HLA-A and HLA-B alleles. Analysis was carried out at a later point, and it linked a missense DCLRE1C variant to TCR beta V- and J-gene trimming. In a later analysis, CMV-associated beta chains were mostly HLA-associated, it appeared.

Sequenced sample: PBMCs. This receptor was taken from a woman aged 40 to 50 in good health and CMV-seronegative.

The CDR3 here is CASSGRQGSNQPQHF. The DNA for the CDR3 is TGTGCCAGCAGTGGTCGACAGGGGAGCAATCAGCCCCAGCATTTT. The V call is TRBV6-5, the J call TRBJ1-5; 8 bases fit TRBD1. V lost 5 bases and J lost 1; bases outside the gene matches: 4. The germline V gene encodes CDR1 MNHEY and CDR2 SVGAGI. The CDR3 runs 15 residues.